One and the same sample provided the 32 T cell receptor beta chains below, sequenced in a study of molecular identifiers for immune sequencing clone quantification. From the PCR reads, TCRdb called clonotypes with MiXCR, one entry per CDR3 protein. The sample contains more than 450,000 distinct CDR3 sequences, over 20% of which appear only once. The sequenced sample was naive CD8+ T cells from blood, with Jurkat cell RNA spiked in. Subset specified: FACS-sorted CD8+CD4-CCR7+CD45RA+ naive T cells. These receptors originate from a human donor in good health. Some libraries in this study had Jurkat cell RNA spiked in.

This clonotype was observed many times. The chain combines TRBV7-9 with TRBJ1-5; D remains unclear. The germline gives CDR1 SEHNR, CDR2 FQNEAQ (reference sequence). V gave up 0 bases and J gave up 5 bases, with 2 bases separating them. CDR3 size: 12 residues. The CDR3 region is CASSLADQPQHF. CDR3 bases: TGTGCCAGCAGCTTAGCCGATCAGCCCCAGCATTTT.

CDR3 amino acids: CASSLGGVHTEAFF. For the CDR3, the DNA is TGCGCCAGCAGCTTGGGAGGGGTCCACACTGAAGCTTTCTTT. This rearrangement joins TRBV5-1 to TRBJ1-1; D is possibly TRBD1 (5 bases). V dropped 0 bases and J dropped 3 bases, with 9 bases sitting between them. The CDR3 covers 14 residues. Germline V gene lookup returns CDR1 SGHRS and CDR2 YFSETQ. The full variable domain, completed using reference TRBV5-1 and TRBJ1-1, is KAGVTQTPRYLIKTRGQQVTLSCSPISGHRSVSWYQQTPGQGLQFLFEYFSETQRNKGNFPGRFSGRQFSNSRSEMNVSTLELGDSALYLCASSLGGVHTEAFFGQGTRLTVV.

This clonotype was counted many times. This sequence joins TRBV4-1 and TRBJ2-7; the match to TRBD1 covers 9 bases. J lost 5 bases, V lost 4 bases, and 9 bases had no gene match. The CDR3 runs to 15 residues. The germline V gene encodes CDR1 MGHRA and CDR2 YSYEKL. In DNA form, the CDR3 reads TGCGCCAGCAGCCTCTCCGGGACAGGGTTCCACGAGCAGTACTTC. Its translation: CASSLSGTGFHEQYF.

CDR3 sequence (DNA): TGTGCCAGCCCCTCCGGGCGGAAAAACATTCAGTACTTC. Translating it yields CASPSGRKNIQYF. The chain joins TRBV6-4 to TRBJ2-4; no definite D call. V was pared by 8 bases and J by 4 bases, with 12 bases between. The CDR3 is made up of 13 amino acids. Germline V gene sequence: CDR1 MRHNA, CDR2 SNTAGT.

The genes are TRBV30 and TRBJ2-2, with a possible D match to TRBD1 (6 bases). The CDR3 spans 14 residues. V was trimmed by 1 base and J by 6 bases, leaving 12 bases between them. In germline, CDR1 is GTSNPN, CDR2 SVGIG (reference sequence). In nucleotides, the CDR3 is TGTGCCTGGAGTGCAGGGGCCGTCGCCGGGGAGCTGTTTTTT. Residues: CAWSAGAVAGELFF. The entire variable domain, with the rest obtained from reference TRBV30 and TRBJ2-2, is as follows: SQTIHQWPATLVQPVGSPLSLECTVEGTSNPNLYWYRQAAGRGLQLLFYSVGIGQISSEVPQNLSASRPQDRQFILSSKKLLLSDSGFYLCAWSAGAVAGELFFGEGSRLTVL.

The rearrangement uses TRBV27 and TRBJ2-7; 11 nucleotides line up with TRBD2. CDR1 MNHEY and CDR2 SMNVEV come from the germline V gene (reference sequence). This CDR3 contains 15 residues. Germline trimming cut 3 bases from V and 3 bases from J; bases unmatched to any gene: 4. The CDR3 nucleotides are TGTGCCAGCAGTTTCGGTAGCGGGGGGGACTACGAGCAGTACTTC. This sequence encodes CASSFGSGGDYEQYF.

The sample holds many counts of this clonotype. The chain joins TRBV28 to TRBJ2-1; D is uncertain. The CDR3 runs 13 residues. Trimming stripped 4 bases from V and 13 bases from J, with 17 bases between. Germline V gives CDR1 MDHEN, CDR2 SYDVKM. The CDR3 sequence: CASSSRLMDAQFF. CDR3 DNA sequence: TGTGCCAGCAGTTCCCGTCTCATGGACGCTCAGTTCTTC. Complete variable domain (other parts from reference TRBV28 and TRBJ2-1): DVKVTQSSRYLVKRTGEKVFLECVQDMDHENMFWYRQDPGLGLRLIYFSYDVKMKEKGDIPEGYSVSREKKERFSLILESASTNQTSMYLCASSSRLMDAQFFGPGTRLTVL.

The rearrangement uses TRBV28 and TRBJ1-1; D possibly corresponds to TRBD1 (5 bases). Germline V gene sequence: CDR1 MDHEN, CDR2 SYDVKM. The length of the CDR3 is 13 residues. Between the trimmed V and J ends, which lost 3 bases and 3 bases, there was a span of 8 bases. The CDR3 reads CASSFRDDTEAFF. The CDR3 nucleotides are TGTGCCAGCAGTTTCAGGGATGACACTGAAGCTTTCTTT.

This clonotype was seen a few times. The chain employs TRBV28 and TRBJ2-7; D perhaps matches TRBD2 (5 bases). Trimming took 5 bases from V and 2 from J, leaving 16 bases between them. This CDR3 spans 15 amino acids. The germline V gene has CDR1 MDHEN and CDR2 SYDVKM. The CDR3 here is CASSLLEAEPYEQYF. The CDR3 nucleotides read TGTGCCAGCAGTCTATTGGAAGCGGAGCCCTACGAGCAGTACTTC.

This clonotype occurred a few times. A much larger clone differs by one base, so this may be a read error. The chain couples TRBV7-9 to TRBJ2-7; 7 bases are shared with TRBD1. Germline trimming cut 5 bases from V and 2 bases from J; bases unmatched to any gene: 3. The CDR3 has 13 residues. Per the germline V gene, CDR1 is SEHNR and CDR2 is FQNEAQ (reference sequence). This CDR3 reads CASSGTVTYEQYF. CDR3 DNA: TGTGCCAGCAGCGGGACAGTGACCTACGAGCAGTACTTC.

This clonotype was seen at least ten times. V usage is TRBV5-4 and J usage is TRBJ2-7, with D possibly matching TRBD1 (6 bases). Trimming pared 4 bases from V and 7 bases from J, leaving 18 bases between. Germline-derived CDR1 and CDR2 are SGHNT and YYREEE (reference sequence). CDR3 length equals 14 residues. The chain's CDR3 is CASSPDSATLEQYF. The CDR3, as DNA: TGTGCCAGCAGCCCGGACAGCGCTACCCTGGAGCAGTACTTC.

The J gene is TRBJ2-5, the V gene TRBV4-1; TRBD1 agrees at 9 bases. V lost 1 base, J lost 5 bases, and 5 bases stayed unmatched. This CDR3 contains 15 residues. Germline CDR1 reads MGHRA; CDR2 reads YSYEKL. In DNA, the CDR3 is TGCGCCAGCAGCCAAGGAGGGACAGGGATCGAGACCCAGTACTTC. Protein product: CASSQGGTGIETQYF.

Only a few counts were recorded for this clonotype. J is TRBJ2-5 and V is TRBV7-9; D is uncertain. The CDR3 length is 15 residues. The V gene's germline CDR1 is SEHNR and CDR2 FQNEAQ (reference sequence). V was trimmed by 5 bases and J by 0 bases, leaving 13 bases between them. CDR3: CASSPPGLHQETQYF. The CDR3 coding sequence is TGTGCCAGCAGCCCTCCGGGCTTACACCAAGAGACCCAGTACTTC.

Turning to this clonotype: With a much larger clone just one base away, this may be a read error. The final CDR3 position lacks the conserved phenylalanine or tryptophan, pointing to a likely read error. The CDR3 DNA sequence: TGTGCCAGCAGCGGACAGGGGGCGTTGAACACTGAAGCTTTCCTT. The encoded protein is CASSGQGALNTEAFL. This chain connects TRBV28 to TRBJ1-1, with 11 bases aligning to TRBD1. The CDR3 totals 15 residues. Germline lookup yields CDR1 MDHEN and CDR2 SYDVKM. J gave up 0 bases and V 6 bases, and 3 bases lay outside the gene matches.

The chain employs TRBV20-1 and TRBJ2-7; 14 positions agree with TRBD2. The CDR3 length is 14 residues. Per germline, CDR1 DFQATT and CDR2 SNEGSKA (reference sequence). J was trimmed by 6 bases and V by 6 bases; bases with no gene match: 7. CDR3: CSARGLAGVSEQYF. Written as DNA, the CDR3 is TGCAGTGCAAGGGGACTAGCGGGAGTCAGCGAGCAGTACTTC.

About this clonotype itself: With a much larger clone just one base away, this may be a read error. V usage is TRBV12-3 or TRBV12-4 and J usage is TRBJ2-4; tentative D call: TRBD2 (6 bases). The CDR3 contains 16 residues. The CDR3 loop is CASSSGTRLAKSIQYF. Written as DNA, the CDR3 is TGTGCCAGCAGTTCCGGGACTCGCCTAGCCAAAAGCATTCAGTACTTC.

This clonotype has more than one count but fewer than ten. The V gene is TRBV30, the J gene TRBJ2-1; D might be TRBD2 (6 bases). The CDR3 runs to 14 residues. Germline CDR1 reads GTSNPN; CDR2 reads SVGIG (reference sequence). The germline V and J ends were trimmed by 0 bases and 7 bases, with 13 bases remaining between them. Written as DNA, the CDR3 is TGTGCCTGGAGTGTAACTAGCCCTAGGAATGAGCAGTTCTTC. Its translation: CAWSVTSPRNEQFF.

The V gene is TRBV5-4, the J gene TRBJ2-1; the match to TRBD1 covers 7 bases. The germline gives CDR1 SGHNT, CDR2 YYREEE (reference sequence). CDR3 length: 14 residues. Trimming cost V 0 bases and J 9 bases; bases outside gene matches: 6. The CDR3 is CASSLGDRPVEQFF. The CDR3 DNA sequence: TGTGCCAGCAGCTTGGGGGACAGACCGGTTGAGCAGTTCTTC.

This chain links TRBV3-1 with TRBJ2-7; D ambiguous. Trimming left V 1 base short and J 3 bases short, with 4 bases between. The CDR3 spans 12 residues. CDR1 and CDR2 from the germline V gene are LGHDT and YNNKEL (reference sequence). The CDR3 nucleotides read TGTGCCAGCAGCCAAGTCTTCTACGAGCAGTACTTC. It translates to CASSQVFYEQYF.

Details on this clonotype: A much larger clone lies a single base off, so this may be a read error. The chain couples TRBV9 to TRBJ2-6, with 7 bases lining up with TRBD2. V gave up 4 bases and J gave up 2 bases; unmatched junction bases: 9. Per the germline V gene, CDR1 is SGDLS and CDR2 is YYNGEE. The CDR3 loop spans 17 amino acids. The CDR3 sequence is CASSLDGGGPGANVLTF. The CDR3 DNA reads TGTGCCAGCAGCTTGGATGGGGGGGGTCCTGGGGCCAACGTCCTGACTTTC. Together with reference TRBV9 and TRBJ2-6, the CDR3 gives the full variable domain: DSGVTQTPKHLITATGQRVTLRCSPRSGDLSVYWYQQSLDQGLQFLIQYYNGEERAKGNILERFSAQQFPDLHSELNLSSLELGDSALYFCASSLDGGGPGANVLTFGAGSRLTVL.

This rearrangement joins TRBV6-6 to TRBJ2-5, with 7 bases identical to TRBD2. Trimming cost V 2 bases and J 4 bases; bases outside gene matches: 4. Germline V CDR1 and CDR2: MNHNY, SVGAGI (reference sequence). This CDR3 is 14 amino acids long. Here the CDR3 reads CASSYGGGGETQYF. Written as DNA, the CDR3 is TGTGCCAGCAGTTACGGGGGGGGGGGAGAGACCCAGTACTTC.

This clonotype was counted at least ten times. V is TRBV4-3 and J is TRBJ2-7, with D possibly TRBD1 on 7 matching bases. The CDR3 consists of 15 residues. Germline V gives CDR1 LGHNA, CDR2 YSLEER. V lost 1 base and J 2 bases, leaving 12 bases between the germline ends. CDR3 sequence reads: CASSQAQGEAYEQYF. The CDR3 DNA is TGCGCCAGCAGCCAAGCTCAGGGGGAGGCCTACGAGCAGTACTTC.

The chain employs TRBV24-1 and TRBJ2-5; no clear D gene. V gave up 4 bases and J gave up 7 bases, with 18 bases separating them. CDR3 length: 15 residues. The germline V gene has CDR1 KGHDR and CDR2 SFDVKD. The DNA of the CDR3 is TGTGCCACCAGTGACCCCCTCGAGCCCGAAGGGACCCAGTACTTC. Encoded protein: CATSDPLEPEGTQYF.

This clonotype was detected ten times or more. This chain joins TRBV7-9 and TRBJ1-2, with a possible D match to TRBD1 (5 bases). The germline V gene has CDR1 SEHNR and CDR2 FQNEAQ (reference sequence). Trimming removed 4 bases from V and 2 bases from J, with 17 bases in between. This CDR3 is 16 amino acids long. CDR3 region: CASSSIEGTANYGYTF. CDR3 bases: TGTGCCAGCAGCTCCATTGAAGGGACGGCCAACTATGGCTACACCTTC.

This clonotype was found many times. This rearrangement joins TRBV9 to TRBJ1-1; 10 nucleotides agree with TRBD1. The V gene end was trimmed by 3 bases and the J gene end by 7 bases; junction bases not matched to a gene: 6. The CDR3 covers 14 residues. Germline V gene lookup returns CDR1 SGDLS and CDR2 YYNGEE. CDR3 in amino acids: CASSAGTGAIEAFF. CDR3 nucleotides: TGTGCCAGCAGCGCCGGGACAGGGGCGATTGAAGCTTTCTTT.

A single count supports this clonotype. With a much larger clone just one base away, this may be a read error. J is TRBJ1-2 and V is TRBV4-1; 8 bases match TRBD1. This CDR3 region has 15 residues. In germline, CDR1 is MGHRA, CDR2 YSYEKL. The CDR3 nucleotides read TGCGCCGGCAGCCACGACAGGGGACCTAACTATGGCTACACCTTC. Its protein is CAGSHDRGPNYGYTF.

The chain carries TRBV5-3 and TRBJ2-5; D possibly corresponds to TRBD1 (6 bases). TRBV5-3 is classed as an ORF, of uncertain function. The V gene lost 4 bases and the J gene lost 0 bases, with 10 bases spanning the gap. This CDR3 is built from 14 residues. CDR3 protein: CARSLRTDQETQYF. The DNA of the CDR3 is TGTGCCAGAAGCCTACGGACAGACCAAGAGACCCAGTACTTC.

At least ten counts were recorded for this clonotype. The CDR3 nucleotides are TGTGCCAGCAGCTTATATGGAGATAGCAATCAGCCCCAGCATTTT. Its translation: CASSLYGDSNQPQHF. V usage is TRBV7-9 and J usage is TRBJ1-5; no clear D. The CDR3 has 15 residues. Trimming removed 2 bases from V and 0 bases from J, with 8 bases in between. Germline V lookup: CDR1 SEHNR, CDR2 FQNEAQ (reference sequence).

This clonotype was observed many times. CDR3 protein: CATSPRERAYEQYF. CDR3 nucleotides: TGTGCCACCAGCCCGCGGGAACGGGCGTACGAGCAGTACTTC. This sequence joins TRBV15 and TRBJ2-7; TRBD2 might be the D (6 bases). V shed 5 bases and J shed 4 bases, with 15 bases lying between them. The CDR3 has 14 residues. Germline V gene lookup returns CDR1 LNHNV and CDR2 YYDKDF (reference sequence).

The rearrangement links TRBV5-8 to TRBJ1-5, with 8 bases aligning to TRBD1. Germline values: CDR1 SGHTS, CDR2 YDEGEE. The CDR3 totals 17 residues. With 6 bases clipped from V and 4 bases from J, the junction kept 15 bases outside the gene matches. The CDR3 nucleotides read TGTGCCAGCACCGGGTACCCCCCGGGACAGGCAAATCAGCCCCAGCATTTT. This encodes CASTGYPPGQANQPQHF.

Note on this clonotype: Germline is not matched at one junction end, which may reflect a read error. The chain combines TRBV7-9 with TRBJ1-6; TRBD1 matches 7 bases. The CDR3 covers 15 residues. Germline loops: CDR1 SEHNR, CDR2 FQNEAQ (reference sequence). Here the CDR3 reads CASSPLQGNNSPPHF. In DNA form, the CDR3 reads TGTGCCAGCAGCCCGTTACAGGGGAACAATTCACCCCCCCACTTT.

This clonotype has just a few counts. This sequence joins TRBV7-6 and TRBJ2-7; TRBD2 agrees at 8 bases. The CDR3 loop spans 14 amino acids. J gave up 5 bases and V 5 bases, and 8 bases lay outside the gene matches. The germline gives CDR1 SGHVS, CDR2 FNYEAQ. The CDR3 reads CASSISGTRNEQYF. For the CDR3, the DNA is TGTGCCAGCAGCATTAGCGGGACCCGGAACGAGCAGTACTTC.